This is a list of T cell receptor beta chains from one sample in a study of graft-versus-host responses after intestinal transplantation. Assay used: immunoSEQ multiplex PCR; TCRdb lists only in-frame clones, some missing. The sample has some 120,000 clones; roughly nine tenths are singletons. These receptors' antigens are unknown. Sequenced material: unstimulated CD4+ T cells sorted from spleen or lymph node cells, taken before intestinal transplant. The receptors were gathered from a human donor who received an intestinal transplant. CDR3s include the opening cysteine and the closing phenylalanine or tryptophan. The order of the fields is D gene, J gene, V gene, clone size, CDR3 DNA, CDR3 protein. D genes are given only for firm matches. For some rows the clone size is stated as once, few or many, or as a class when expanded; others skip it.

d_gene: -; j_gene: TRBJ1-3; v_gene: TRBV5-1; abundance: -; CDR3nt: TGCGCCAGCAGCTCGGGAGGGGACACCATATATTTT; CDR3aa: CASSSGGDTIYF
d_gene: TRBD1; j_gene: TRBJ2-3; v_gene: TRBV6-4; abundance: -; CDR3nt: TGTGCCAGCAGTTCCAGGGGGCCAGATACGCAGTATTTT; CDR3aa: CASSSRGPDTQYF
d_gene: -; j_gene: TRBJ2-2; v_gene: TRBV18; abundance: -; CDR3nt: TGTGCCAGCTCCGAGAGAAGGAAGGAGCACACCGGGGAGCTGTTTTTT; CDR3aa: CASSERRKEHTGELFF
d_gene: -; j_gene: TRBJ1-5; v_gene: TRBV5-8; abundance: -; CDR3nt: TGTGCCAGCAGTTTGATCAATCAGCCCCAGCATTTT; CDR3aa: CASSLINQPQHF
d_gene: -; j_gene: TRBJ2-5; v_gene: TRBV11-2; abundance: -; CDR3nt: TGTGCCAGCAGCACGGGACGGGCCTCACAAGAGACCCAGTACTTC; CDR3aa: CASSTGRASQETQYF
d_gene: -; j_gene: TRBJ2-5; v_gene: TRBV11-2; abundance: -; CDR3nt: TGTGCCAGCAGCCGGACTTCCCAAGAGACCCAGTACTTC; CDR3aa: CASSRTSQETQYF
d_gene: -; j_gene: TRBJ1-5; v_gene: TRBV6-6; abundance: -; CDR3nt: TGTGCCAGCAGTTACGACGGATATAGCAATCAGCCCCAGCATTTT; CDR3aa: CASSYDGYSNQPQHF
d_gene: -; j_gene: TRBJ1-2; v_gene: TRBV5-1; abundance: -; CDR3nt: TGCGCCAGCAGCCAGGACTCCTCCTATGGCTACACCTTC; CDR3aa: CASSQDSSYGYTF
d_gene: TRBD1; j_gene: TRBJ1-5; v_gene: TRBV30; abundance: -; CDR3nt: TGTGCCTGGAGCTCGGGACAGGCTAGTTATAGCAATCAGCCCCAGCATTTT; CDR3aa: CAWSSGQASYSNQPQHF
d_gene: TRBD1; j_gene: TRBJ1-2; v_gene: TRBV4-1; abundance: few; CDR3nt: TGCGCCAGCAGCCAAGGGGACAGGGACTATGGCTACACCTTC; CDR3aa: CASSQGDRDYGYTF
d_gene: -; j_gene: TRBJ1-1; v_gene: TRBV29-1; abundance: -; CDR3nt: TGCAGCGCCGAGACATCTACGAACACTGAAGCTTTCTTT; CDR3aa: CSAETSTNTEAFF
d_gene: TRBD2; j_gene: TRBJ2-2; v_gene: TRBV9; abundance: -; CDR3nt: TGTGCCAGCAGCGTAGGTAGCGGGGACAACACCGGGGAGCTGTTTTTT; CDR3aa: CASSVGSGDNTGELFF
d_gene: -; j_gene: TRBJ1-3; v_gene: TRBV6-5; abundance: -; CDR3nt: TGTGCCAGCAGTTCAGGTCCCGGAAACACCATATATTTT; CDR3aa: CASSSGPGNTIYF
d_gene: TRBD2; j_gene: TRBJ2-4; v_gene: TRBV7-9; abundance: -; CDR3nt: TGTGCCAGCAGCTTCGGGGGGTCAAAAAACATTCAGTACTTC; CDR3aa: CASSFGGSKNIQYF
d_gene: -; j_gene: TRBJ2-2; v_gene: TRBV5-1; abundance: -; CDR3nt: TGCGCCAGCAGCTTCATCTCCTGGCAGGGCGGCGCCGGGGAGCTGTTTTTT; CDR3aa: CASSFISWQGGAGELFF
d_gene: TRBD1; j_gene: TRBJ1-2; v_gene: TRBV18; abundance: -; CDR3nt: TGTGCCAGCTCACCACCCGGGACAGGGGGGAGTCGAGGCTACACCTTC; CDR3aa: CASSPPGTGGSRGYTF
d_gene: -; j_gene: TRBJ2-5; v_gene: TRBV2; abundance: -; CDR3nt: TGTGCCAGCAGCGCGGTCTTCGGAAAAGAGACCCAGTACTTC; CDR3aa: CASSAVFGKETQYF
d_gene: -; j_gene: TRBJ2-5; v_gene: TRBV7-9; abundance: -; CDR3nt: TGTGCCAGCAGCTTAGGGAGGACAGCACAAGAGACCCAGTACTTC; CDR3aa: CASSLGRTAQETQYF
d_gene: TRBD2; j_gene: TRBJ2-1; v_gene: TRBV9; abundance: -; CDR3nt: TGTGCCAGCAGCGCGGGGGCTAGCGGGGGCTACAATGAGCAGTTCTTC; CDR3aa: CASSAGASGGYNEQFF
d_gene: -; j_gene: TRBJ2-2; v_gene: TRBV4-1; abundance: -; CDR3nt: TGCGCCAGCAGCCAACACCTCTACAGGGGACTGGGGGAGCTGTTTTTT; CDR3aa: CASSQHLYRGLGELFF
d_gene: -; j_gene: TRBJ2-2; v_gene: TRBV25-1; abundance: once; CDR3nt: TGTGCCAGCAGTGAGCCTTTTACGAACACCGGGGAGCTGTTTTTT; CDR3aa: CASSEPFTNTGELFF
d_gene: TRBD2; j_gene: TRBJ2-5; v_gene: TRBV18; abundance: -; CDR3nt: TGTGCCAGCTCCGAGGGAGGGCACGAGACCCAGTACTTC; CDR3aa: CASSEGGHETQYF
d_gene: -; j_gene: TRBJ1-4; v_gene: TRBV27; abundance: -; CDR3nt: TGTGCCAGCAGTTTGGGACTCCCTAATGAAAAACTGTTTTTT; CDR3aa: CASSLGLPNEKLFF
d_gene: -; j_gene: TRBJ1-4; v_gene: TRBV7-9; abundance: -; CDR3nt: TGTGCCAGCAGCTTTACAGGGATCGATGAAAAACTGTTTTTT; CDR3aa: CASSFTGIDEKLFF
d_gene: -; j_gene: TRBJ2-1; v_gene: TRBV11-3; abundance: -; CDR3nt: TGTGCCAGCAGCCCGCCGTCGGGCCCCCTTACTTCTGAGCAGTTCTTC; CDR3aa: CASSPPSGPLTSEQFF
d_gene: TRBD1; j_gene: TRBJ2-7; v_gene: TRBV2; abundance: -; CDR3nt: TGTGCCAGCAAAAAGTCCGGGACAGATATTACCTACGAGCAGTACTTC; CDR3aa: CASKKSGTDITYEQYF
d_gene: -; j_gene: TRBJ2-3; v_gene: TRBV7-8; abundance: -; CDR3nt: TGTGCCAGCAGCTTAGCGGATACGCAGTATTTT; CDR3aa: CASSLADTQYF
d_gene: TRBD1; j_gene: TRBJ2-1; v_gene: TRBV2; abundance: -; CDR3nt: TGTGCCAGCAGTCCACACAGGGGGGTAAATGAGCAGTTCTTC; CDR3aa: CASSPHRGVNEQFF
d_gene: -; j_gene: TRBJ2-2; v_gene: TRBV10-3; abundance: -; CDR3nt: TGTGCCATCAGCCAGACAGAAAACACCGGGGAGCTGTTTTTT; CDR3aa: CAISQTENTGELFF